The present TCR beta chain was sequenced within a study of identifying expanded T cells in peripheral blood. Findings and caveats of the study: Clone count variance between approximately 2-week samples rose with total template count. Over about two and four weeks, about 16 and 19 clones changed, versus around 1.3 between replicates.

Collection occurred without any documented infections or immune events in donors. Sequencing used immunoSEQ multiplex PCR; TCRdb keeps in-frame clones, though not all of them. The data hold roughly 100,000 clones, with about 87% observed a single time. V was pared by 6 bases and J by 4 bases, with 7 bases of the junction left unmatched. Germline CDR1 and CDR2: LNHDA and SQIVND (reference sequence). The CDR3 extends over 15 amino acids. A word on this clone: Its target is unknown.

This chain uses TRBV19 with TRBJ1-5; 9 nucleotides agree with TRBD1. Sequencing used blood. The sequence was obtained from a person aged 18 to 69 in good health. CDR3 bases: TGTGCCAGTAGGGGACAGGGCGCTACTAATCAGCCCCAGCATTTT. This translates into CASRGQGATNQPQHF.